Following are 29 T cell receptor beta chains from one sample sequenced in a study of long-term antiretroviral therapy in people with HIV. Survey level was the resolution at which the v3.0 immunoSEQ assay ran. Profiled with immunoSEQ multiplex PCR; TCRdb holds only in-frame clones, not every one. The sample contains approximately 17,000 clones, approximately 78% of which appear only once. Source: unsorted PBMCs, taken 0.6 years after starting antiretroviral therapy. The source is a woman aged 18-29 years with HIV.

This sequence joins TRBV4-1 and TRBJ2-7; TRBD2 is a possible D gene (6 bases). The CDR3 runs to 15 residues. Trimming removed 4 bases from V and 5 bases from J, with 18 bases in between. Germline V gene data show CDR1 as MGHRA and CDR2 as YSYEKL. For the CDR3, the DNA is TGCGCCAGCAGCCCATTAGTCGGGGGAGGCCACGAGCAGTACTTC. This codes for CASSPLVGGGHEQYF.

J is TRBJ2-2 and V is TRBV18; 8 nucleotides agree with TRBD1. The CDR3 loop spans 18 amino acids. The germline CDR1 and CDR2 sequences are KGHSH and LQKENI. Trimming removed 1 base from V and 5 bases from J; junction bases left unmatched: 12. CDR3 in DNA: TGTGCCAGCTCACCACGGACCCCGACTCGACAGGGGACCGGGGAGCTGTTTTTT. Protein product: CASSPRTPTRQGTGELFF.

The V call is TRBV7-9, the J call TRBJ2-3, with 8 bases lining up with TRBD1. This CDR3 has 14 amino acids. Germline-derived CDR1 and CDR2 are SEHNR and FQNEAQ (reference sequence). With V trimmed by 5 bases and J by 2 bases, 3 bases remained unmatched. In DNA form, the CDR3 reads TGTGCCAGCAGCCGGGGACAGGACACAGATACGCAGTATTTT. The encoded protein is CASSRGQDTDTQYF.

This clone was picked up one time. The chain couples TRBV5-1 to TRBJ1-1; D call uncertain. The V gene's germline CDR1 is SGHRS and CDR2 YFSETQ. V gave up 2 bases and J gave up 0 bases, with 8 bases separating them. CDR3 length: 14 amino acids. CDR3 loop: CASSLLGMNTEAFF. Written as DNA, the CDR3 is TGCGCCAGCAGCTTATTGGGCATGAACACTGAAGCTTTCTTT. Drawing the rest from reference TRBV5-1 and TRBJ1-1, the complete variable domain is KAGVTQTPRYLIKTRGQQVTLSCSPISGHRSVSWYQQTPGQGLQFLFEYFSETQRNKGNFPGRFSGRQFSNSRSEMNVSTLELGDSALYLCASSLLGMNTEAFFGQGTRLTVV.

The V call is TRBV4-2, the J call TRBJ1-4, with D possibly matching TRBD1 (6 bases). Germline CDR1 and CDR2: LGHNA and YNFKEQ. The CDR3 runs to 17 residues. V lost 3 bases and J lost 2, with 16 bases in between. CDR3 in DNA: TGTGCCAGCAGCCAGGACATCACGGGGGCGACTAATGAAAAACTGTTTTTT. Amino acids: CASSQDITGATNEKLFF.

The chain recombines TRBV18 with TRBJ1-1; 8 bases agree with TRBD1. Germline CDR1 reads KGHSH; CDR2 reads LQKENI. The junction had 5 bases not matched to a gene; V was cut back by 3 bases and J by 5 bases. This CDR3 spans 14 amino acids. For the CDR3, the DNA is TGTGCCAGCTCACCTACAGGGGGATGGACTGAAGCTTTCTTT. Translated, it gives CASSPTGGWTEAFF.

The rearrangement joins TRBV4-2 to TRBJ2-5; TRBD2 agrees at 12 bases. V dropped 0 bases and J dropped 5; count of bases not matched to a gene: 7. Germline lookup yields CDR1 LGHNA and CDR2 YNFKEQ. The CDR3 extends over 17 amino acids. The CDR3 region is CASSQDGASGGAETQYF. CDR3 DNA sequence: TGTGCCAGCAGCCAAGACGGGGCTAGCGGGGGGGCCGAGACCCAGTACTTC.

The chain is built from TRBV2 and TRBJ1-5; 9 bases line up with TRBD1. Germline trimming cut 3 bases from V and 3 bases from J; bases unmatched to any gene: 6. Germline assignment: CDR1 SNHLY and CDR2 FYNNEI. The CDR3 contains 16 residues. The DNA for the CDR3 is TGTGCCAGCAGTGATTCCGGGACAGGGCTCAATCAGCCCCAGCATTTT. The encoded protein is CASSDSGTGLNQPQHF.

The sample holds a few counts of this clone. V is TRBV10-3 and J is TRBJ1-5, with D uncertain. Trimming took 10 bases from V and 4 from J, leaving 14 bases between them. Germline lookup yields CDR1 ENHRY and CDR2 SYGVKD. This CDR3 region has 13 residues. The CDR3 bases are TGTGCCAGCACGCAAGAGGCTAATCAGCCCCAGCATTTT. Protein product: CASTQEANQPQHF.

The V call is TRBV5-1, the J call TRBJ2-6; unclear D gene. V lost 6 bases to trimming and J lost 2 bases, with 9 bases between them. Germline assignment: CDR1 SGHRS and CDR2 YFSETQ. There are 14 residues in the CDR3. The CDR3, as DNA: TGCGCCAGCACGTGGGTGGCTGGGGCCAACGTCCTGACTTTC. Protein product: CASTWVAGANVLTF.

The chain links TRBV7-2 to TRBJ2-2; no clear D gene. Looked up from germline, CDR1 is SGHTA and CDR2 is FQGNSA. V was trimmed by 4 bases and J by 5 bases, leaving 8 bases between them. This CDR3 has 13 residues. CDR3 nucleotide sequence: TGTGCCAGCAGCTCCGGTTGGACCGGGGAGCTGTTTTTT. Its translation: CASSSGWTGELFF.

The chain employs TRBV6-6 and TRBJ1-5, with 10 bases fitting TRBD1. The germline CDR1 and CDR2 sequences are MNHNY and SVGAGI (reference sequence). V was pared by 6 bases and J by 1 base, with 6 bases of the junction left unmatched. The CDR3 runs to 16 residues. CDR3 residues: CASRRRGQGSNQPQHF. CDR3 nucleotides: TGTGCCAGCAGACGGCGGGGACAGGGGAGCAATCAGCCCCAGCATTTT.

The chain couples TRBV4-3 to TRBJ1-1, with D perhaps TRBD1 (6 bases). CDR1 and CDR2 from the germline V gene are LGHNA and YSLEER. The CDR3 runs 15 residues. Deletions cut 0 bases from V and 0 bases from J, with 8 bases between. Written as DNA, the CDR3 is TGCGCCAGCAGCCAAGAAAGGGGGTTGAACACTGAAGCTTTCTTT. It encodes CASSQERGLNTEAFF.

The chain uses TRBV14 and TRBJ1-2, with D hard to call. V was trimmed by 1 base and J by 0 bases, leaving 3 bases between them. Germline CDR1 and CDR2: SGHDN and FVKESK. The CDR3 contains 13 residues. The CDR3 DNA reads TGTGCCAGCAGCCAAGGAGCTAACTATGGCTACACCTTC. Protein product: CASSQGANYGYTF.

This clone was seen a single time. J is TRBJ2-2 and V is TRBV4-3, with D perhaps TRBD1 or TRBD2 (5 bases each). V was clipped by 1 base and J by 4 bases, with 10 bases between them. The CDR3 is 15 residues long. Germline V gives CDR1 LGHNA, CDR2 YSLEER. The CDR3 bases are TGCGCCAGCAGCCAAGTAGGGACGGTCACCGGGGAGCTGTTTTTT. Its translation is CASSQVGTVTGELFF.

The V gene is TRBV27, the J gene TRBJ2-1; no definite D call. Trimming left V 2 bases short and J 9 bases short, with 5 bases between. The CDR3 runs 11 residues. Looked up from germline, CDR1 is MNHEY and CDR2 is SMNVEV (reference sequence). The CDR3 spells CASSLGREQFF. CDR3 nucleotides: TGTGCCAGCAGTTTAGGGCGTGAGCAGTTCTTC.

The chain is built from TRBV7-3 and TRBJ1-1; weak D call: TRBD1 (5 bases). This CDR3 contains 14 residues. The germline V and J ends were trimmed by 5 bases and 4 bases, with 14 bases remaining between them. Looked up from germline, CDR1 is SGHTA and CDR2 is FQGTGA. As DNA, the CDR3 is TGTGCCAGCAGCCCCGGCGGGGCCCGCACTGAAGCTTTCTTT. It yields the protein CASSPGGARTEAFF. The variable domain in full, completed from reference TRBV7-3 and TRBJ1-1, reads GAGVSQTPSNKVTEKGKYVELRCDPISGHTALYWYRQSLGQGPEFLIYFQGTGAADDSGLPNDRFFAVRPEGSVSTLKIQRTERGDSAVYLCASSPGGARTEAFFGQGTRLTVV.

The rearrangement joins TRBV15 to TRBJ2-7, with 11 bases that match TRBD1. Germline V lookup: CDR1 LNHNV, CDR2 YYDKDF (reference sequence). The V and J ends lost 8 bases and 6 bases, in that order; junction bases with no gene match: 15. The length of the CDR3 is 16 residues. For the CDR3, the DNA is TGTGCCACCCCGAGTGGGGGGACAGGGGGTTTCTGCGAGCAGTACTTC. Amino acid sequence: CATPSGGTGGFCEQYF.

This clone was recorded only once. The V and J genes are TRBV6-5 and TRBJ2-1; 10 bases align to TRBD2. The V gene's germline CDR1 is MNHEY and CDR2 SVGAGI. The CDR3 runs to 16 residues. Trimming at V came to 0 bases and at J to 10 bases, leaving 9 bases not matched to a gene. This CDR3 reads CASSYSSGGWSIEQFF. CDR3 nucleotides: TGTGCCAGCAGTTACTCTAGCGGGGGGTGGTCGATAGAGCAGTTCTTC.

V gene TRBV5-1 combines with J gene TRBJ2-1; possibly TRBD1 for D (6 bases). Germline V lookup: CDR1 SGHRS, CDR2 YFSETQ. This CDR3 spans 15 amino acids. The V gene lost 0 bases and the J gene lost 8 bases, with 15 bases spanning the gap. The CDR3 DNA reads as TGCGCCAGCAGCTTGGCGACAGGTGGGGCGGATGAGCAGTTCTTC. Translating it yields CASSLATGGADEQFF.

The chain recombines TRBV11-2 with TRBJ1-6, with D unresolved. Per the germline V gene, CDR1 is SGHAT and CDR2 is FQNNGV. This CDR3 comprises 15 residues. Trimming stripped 3 bases from V and 0 bases from J, with 6 bases between. CDR3 nucleotide sequence: TGTGCCAGCAGCTTGAGCAGCTCCTATAATTCACCCCTCCACTTT. Protein: CASSLSSSYNSPLHF.

V is TRBV5-1 and J is TRBJ2-7; D gene uncertain. The CDR3 runs 14 residues. Looked up from germline, CDR1 is SGHRS and CDR2 is YFSETQ. Trimming left V 1 base short and J 6 bases short, with 14 bases between. CDR3 DNA sequence: TGCGCCAGCAGCTTGCTGGGCGCGGCGAGCGAGCAGTACTTC. Protein product: CASSLLGAASEQYF.

This clone was observed once. The rearrangement joins TRBV7-6 to TRBJ1-1; 8 bases align to TRBD1. V shed 4 bases, J shed 4 bases, and the junction held 8 bases outside the gene matches. The V gene's germline CDR1 is SGHVS and CDR2 FNYEAQ. The CDR3 is made up of 15 amino acids. CDR3 nucleotides: TGTGCCAGCAGCTACCAGACAGGGGAACTCACTGAAGCTTTCTTT. It codes for CASSYQTGELTEAFF.

A remark on this clone: At one boundary the junction diverges from the germline segment, which might be a read error. The CDR3 bases are TGTGCTAGCAGCTTAGGTCTAGCTAGTTTCGATGAGCAGTTCTTC. Amino acid sequence: CASSLGLASFDEQFF. The chain couples TRBV7-7 to TRBJ2-1; possibly TRBD2 for D (5 bases). The CDR3 contains 15 residues. The germline gives CDR1 SSHAT, CDR2 FNYEAQ (reference sequence).

This sequence joins TRBV7-2 and TRBJ2-5; 15 nucleotides match TRBD2. The CDR3 has 18 residues. The germline gives CDR1 SGHTA, CDR2 FQGNSA. The V gene end was trimmed by 5 bases and the J gene end by 6 bases; junction bases not matched to a gene: 13. CDR3 in amino acids: CASSPPGLAGGLVKTQYF. Written as DNA, the CDR3 is TGTGCCAGCAGCCCCCCCGGACTAGCGGGGGGGCTGGTAAAGACCCAGTACTTC.

This CDR3 is CAWYLRADTQYF. As DNA, the CDR3 is TGTGCCTGGTACCTCAGGGCTGATACGCAGTATTTT. The rearrangement joins TRBV30 to TRBJ2-3; D perhaps matches TRBD1 (5 bases). V gave up 5 bases and J gave up 6 bases, with 12 bases separating them. The CDR3 runs to 12 residues. CDR1 and CDR2 (germline): GTSNPN, SVGIG (reference sequence).

V usage is TRBV7-3 and J usage is TRBJ2-1; D is uncertain. This CDR3 comprises 16 residues. In germline, CDR1 is SGHTA, CDR2 FQGTGA. The germline V and J ends were trimmed by 4 bases and 0 bases, with 13 bases remaining between them. CDR3 amino acids: CASSSQASSSYNEQFF. DNA of the CDR3: TGTGCCAGCAGCTCCCAGGCGAGCAGCTCCTACAATGAGCAGTTCTTC.

The chain combines TRBV11-2 with TRBJ1-4, with a tentative D call TRBD1 (6 bases). The CDR3 has 17 amino acids. Germline values: CDR1 SGHAT, CDR2 FQNNGV. Trimming cost V 0 bases and J 0 bases, with 11 bases left between them. The CDR3 reads CASSLDQGFATNEKLFF. Written as DNA, the CDR3 is TGTGCCAGCAGCTTAGATCAGGGGTTTGCAACTAATGAAAAACTGTTTTTT.

The rearrangement links TRBV11-3 to TRBJ1-1; D is undetermined. Germline assignment: CDR1 SGHNT and CDR2 YENEEA. This CDR3 comprises 15 residues. V lost 6 bases and J 1 base, leaving 15 bases between the germline ends. In DNA, the CDR3 is TGTGCCAGCAGTTCCGGGCCGGGAGAGAACACTGAAGCTTTCTTT. Amino acids: CASSSGPGENTEAFF.